This entry lists 15 T cell receptor beta chains sequenced from one sample in a study of cytomegalovirus exposure and HLA in healthy donors. It was with 60 Vbeta and 13 Jbeta primers that the PCR ran. Clones were read by immunoSEQ multiplex PCR, and TCRdb kept only the in-frame ones, dropping some. The sample consists of more than 110,000 clones, just under 80% of them appearing once. Material: PBMCs. These receptor sequences come from a man aged 25 to 40 in good health and CMV-seronegative.

The V call is TRBV9, the J call TRBJ1-2; 8 nucleotides align to TRBD1. This CDR3 has 14 residues. Germline lookup yields CDR1 SGDLS and CDR2 YYNGEE. V lost 3 bases to trimming and J lost 6 bases; unmatched junction nucleotides: 7. CDR3 in amino acids: CASSAPDRGNGYTF. The CDR3, as DNA: TGTGCCAGCAGCGCCCCCGACAGGGGAAATGGCTACACCTTC.

This chain connects TRBV7-6 to TRBJ2-7; the match to TRBD1 covers 7 bases. CDR1 and CDR2 from the germline V gene are SGHVS and FNYEAQ. The CDR3 is 14 residues long. V lost 5 bases to trimming and J lost 0 bases; unmatched junction nucleotides: 4. The CDR3: CASSARDSSYEQYF. The DNA of the CDR3 is TGTGCCAGCAGCGCCCGGGACAGCTCCTACGAGCAGTACTTC.

The rearrangement joins TRBV5-1 to TRBJ2-1; 9 nucleotides line up with TRBD1. V was clipped by 4 bases and J by 7 bases; unmatched bases: 9. Germline CDR1 and CDR2: SGHRS and YFSETQ. This CDR3 spans 15 amino acids. The CDR3 bases are TGCGCCAGCAGCAGGCCGGGACAGGGTTATAATGAGCAGTTCTTC. Protein: CASSRPGQGYNEQFF.

The rearrangement joins TRBV28 to TRBJ2-5; 9 nucleotides line up with TRBD2. The junction had 11 bases not matched to a gene; V was cut back by 7 bases and J by 14 bases. Germline-derived CDR1 and CDR2 are MDHEN and SYDVKM. This CDR3 is 12 amino acids long. The CDR3 DNA reads TGTGCCAGCACGAGAAGAACGGGACTAGCCTACTTC. It specifies CASTRRTGLAYF.

The chain is built from TRBV18 and TRBJ1-5; 9 bases are a match to TRBD1. CDR1 KGHSH and CDR2 LQKENI come from the germline V gene. The length of the CDR3 is 15 residues. Losses at the gene ends were 1 base for V and 7 bases for J; bases not matched to a gene: 5. The CDR3 spells CASSPRGQGSQPQHF. The CDR3 DNA is TGTGCCAGCTCACCACGGGGACAGGGCAGCCAGCCCCAGCATTTT.

The V and J genes are TRBV28 and TRBJ2-2, with D possibly TRBD2 on 6 matching bases. Germline CDR1 and CDR2: MDHEN and SYDVKM. Trimming pared 7 bases from V and 3 bases from J, leaving 15 bases between. This CDR3 spans 15 amino acids. The CDR3 DNA follows: TGTGCCAGCAACGGAGGGGCAGGACACACCGGGGAGCTGTTTTTT. Translated, it gives CASNGGAGHTGELFF.

The genes are TRBV19 and TRBJ2-1, with 14 bases that match TRBD2. The CDR3 is made up of 17 amino acids. In germline, CDR1 is LNHDA, CDR2 SQIVND (reference sequence). V trimming: 4 bases; J trimming: 7 bases; junction bases outside the gene matches: 9. The CDR3: CASSTPGLAGVRNEQFF. Written as DNA, the CDR3 is TGTGCCAGTAGTACACCGGGACTAGCGGGAGTCAGGAATGAGCAGTTCTTC. Drawing the rest from reference TRBV19 and TRBJ2-1, the complete variable domain is DGGITQSPKYLFRKEGQNVTLSCEQNLNHDAMYWYRQDPGQGLRLIYYSQIVNDFQKGDIAEGYSVSREKKESFPLTVTSAQKNPTAFYLCASSTPGLAGVRNEQFFGPGTRLTVL.

The chain is built from TRBV6-1 and TRBJ1-2; D perhaps matches TRBD1 (5 bases). The V and J ends lost 6 bases and 0 bases respectively, with 14 bases between them. CDR3 length equals 15 residues. The germline CDR1 and CDR2 sequences are MNHNS and SASEGT. The CDR3 DNA follows: TGTGCCAGCAGCGGACACCGTTTTTCTAACTATGGCTACACCTTC. It yields the protein CASSGHRFSNYGYTF.

V usage is TRBV11-2 and J usage is TRBJ2-5; D is possibly TRBD2 (6 bases). The CDR3 totals 14 residues. Per the germline V gene, CDR1 is SGHAT and CDR2 is FQNNGV. Trimming removed 6 bases at V and 5 bases at J, with 16 bases between. The CDR3 sequence is CASSRGSRGETQYF. The CDR3 region has the DNA TGTGCCAGCAGTCGGGGGTCTCGGGGGGAGACCCAGTACTTC.

This clone was seen once. The junction departs from the called germline gene at one end, perhaps through a read error. The chain employs TRBV18 and TRBJ2-3, with TRBD1 matching 9 bases. The germline V gene has CDR1 KGHSH and CDR2 LQKENI. The CDR3 spans 14 residues. CDR3: CASSPQGATDTQYF. CDR3 in DNA: TGTGCCAGCTCCCCACAGGGGGCCACAGATACGCAGTATTTT.

This clone was observed a few times. This rearrangement joins TRBV30 to TRBJ2-1, with 7 positions matching TRBD2. This CDR3 comprises 15 residues. After removal of 3 bases from V and 9 bases from J, the junction contained 14 bases not matched to a gene. The germline V gene encodes CDR1 GTSNPN and CDR2 SVGIG (reference sequence). CDR3 protein: CAWRTPSGSRFEQFF. The CDR3 DNA is TGTGCCTGGAGGACTCCTAGCGGTTCCCGATTTGAGCAGTTCTTC.

This sequence joins TRBV28 and TRBJ1-1, with 7 positions matching TRBD1. Germline CDR1 MDHEN, CDR2 SYDVKM. The J segment lost 5 bases and the V segment lost 5 bases, leaving 8 bases of the junction unmatched. This CDR3 spans 14 amino acids. The CDR3 sequence is CASSARGRWTEAFF. Written as DNA, the CDR3 is TGTGCCAGCAGTGCGAGGGGGCGATGGACTGAAGCTTTCTTT.

CDR3 loop: CASSSAGDGGETQYF. CDR3 bases: TGTGCCAGCAGCTCAGCGGGAGACGGCGGAGAGACCCAGTACTTC. The chain joins TRBV5-4 to TRBJ2-5, with 8 bases lining up with TRBD2. CDR3 length: 15 amino acids. Germline V gene data show CDR1 as SGHNT and CDR2 as YYREEE (reference sequence). Trimming removed 3 bases from V and 4 bases from J; junction bases left unmatched: 8.

The gene calls are TRBV5-6 and TRBJ2-2; 15 nucleotides align to TRBD2. The CDR3 loop spans 18 amino acids. The germline gives CDR1 SGHDT, CDR2 YYEEEE. V lost 2 bases, J lost 5 bases, and 7 bases stayed unmatched. The CDR3 nucleotides read TGTGCCAGCAGCTTCGACGGACTAGCGGGAGGGGGTACCGGGGAGCTGTTTTTT. It is translated as CASSFDGLAGGGTGELFF.

The chain employs TRBV27 and TRBJ2-2, with a possible D match to TRBD2 (6 bases). Germline CDR1 and CDR2: MNHEY and SMNVEV (reference sequence). Trimming pared 1 base from V and 0 bases from J, leaving 15 bases between. The length of the CDR3 is 18 residues. The CDR3 sequence is CASSLFGGGSANTGELFF. Here the CDR3 DNA reads TGTGCCAGCAGTTTATTCGGTGGAGGGAGCGCGAACACCGGGGAGCTGTTTTTT.